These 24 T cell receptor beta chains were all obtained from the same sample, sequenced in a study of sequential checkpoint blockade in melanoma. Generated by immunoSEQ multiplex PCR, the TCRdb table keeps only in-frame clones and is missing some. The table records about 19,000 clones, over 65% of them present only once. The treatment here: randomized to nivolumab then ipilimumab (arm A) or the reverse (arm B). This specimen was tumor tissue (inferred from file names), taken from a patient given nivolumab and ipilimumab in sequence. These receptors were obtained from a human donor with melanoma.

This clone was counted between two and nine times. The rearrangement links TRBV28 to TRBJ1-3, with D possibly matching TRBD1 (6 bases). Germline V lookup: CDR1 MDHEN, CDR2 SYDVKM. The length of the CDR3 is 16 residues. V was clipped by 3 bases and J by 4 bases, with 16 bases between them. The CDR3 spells CASSFPTEDSGNTIYF. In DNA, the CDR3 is TGTGCCAGCAGTTTCCCTACGGAGGACAGCGGAAACACCATATATTTT.

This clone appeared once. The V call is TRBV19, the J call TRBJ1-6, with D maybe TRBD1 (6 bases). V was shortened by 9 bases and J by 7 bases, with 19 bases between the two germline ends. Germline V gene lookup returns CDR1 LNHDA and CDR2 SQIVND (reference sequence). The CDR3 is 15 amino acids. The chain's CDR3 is CASKTTGEKNSPLHF. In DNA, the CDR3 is TGTGCCAGCAAGACGACAGGTGAAAAAAATTCACCCCTCCACTTT.

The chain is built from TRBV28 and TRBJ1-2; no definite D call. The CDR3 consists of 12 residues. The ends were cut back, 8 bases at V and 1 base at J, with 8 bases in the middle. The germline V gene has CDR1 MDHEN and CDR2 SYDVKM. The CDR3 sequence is CASQQSNYGYTF. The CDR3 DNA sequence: TGTGCCAGCCAACAGAGTAACTATGGCTACACCTTC.

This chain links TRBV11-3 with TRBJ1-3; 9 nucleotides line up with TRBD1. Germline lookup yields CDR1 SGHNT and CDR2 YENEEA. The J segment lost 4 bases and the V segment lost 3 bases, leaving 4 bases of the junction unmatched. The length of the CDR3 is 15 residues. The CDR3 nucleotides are TGTGCCAGCAGCTTGCACAGGGGGCAAGGAAACACCATATATTTT. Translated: CASSLHRGQGNTIYF. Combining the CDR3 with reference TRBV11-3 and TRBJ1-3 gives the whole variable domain EAGVVQSPRYKIIEKKQPVAFWCNPISGHNTLYWYLQNLGQGPELLIRYENEEAVDDSQLPKDRFSAERLKGVDSTLKIQPAELGDSAVYLCASSLHRGQGNTIYFGEGSWLTVV.

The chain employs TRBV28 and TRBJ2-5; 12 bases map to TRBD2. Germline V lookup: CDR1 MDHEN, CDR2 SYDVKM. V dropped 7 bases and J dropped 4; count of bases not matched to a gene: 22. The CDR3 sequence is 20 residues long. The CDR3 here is CASTVRRASGRGITRETQYF. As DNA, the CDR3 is TGTGCCAGCACCGTTAGGAGGGCTAGCGGGAGGGGGATAACTAGAGAGACCCAGTACTTC.

DNA for the CDR3: TGTGCCAGCAGCCAAGTATTGCAGGGGACTAGCAATCAGCCCCAGCATTTT. It translates to CASSQVLQGTSNQPQHF. The V call is TRBV14, the J call TRBJ1-5; tentative D call: TRBD1 (6 bases). The germline V gene has CDR1 SGHDN and CDR2 FVKESK. The CDR3 has 17 residues. The ends were cut back, 1 base at V and 0 bases at J, with 13 bases in the middle.

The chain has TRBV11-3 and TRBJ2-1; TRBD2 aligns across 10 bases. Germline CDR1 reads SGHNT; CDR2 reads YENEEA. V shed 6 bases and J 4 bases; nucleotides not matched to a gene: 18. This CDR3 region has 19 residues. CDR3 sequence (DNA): TGTGCCAGCAGTAACCCGGCCGTGATAGGACTAGCGGCTTACAATGAGCAGTTCTTC. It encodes CASSNPAVIGLAAYNEQFF.

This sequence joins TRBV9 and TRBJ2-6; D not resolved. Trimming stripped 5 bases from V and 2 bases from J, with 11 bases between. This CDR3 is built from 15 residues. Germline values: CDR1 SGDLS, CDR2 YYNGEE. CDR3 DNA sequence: TGTGCCAGCAGTTCTGAAAACGCTGGGGCCAACGTCCTGACTTTC. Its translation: CASSSENAGANVLTF.

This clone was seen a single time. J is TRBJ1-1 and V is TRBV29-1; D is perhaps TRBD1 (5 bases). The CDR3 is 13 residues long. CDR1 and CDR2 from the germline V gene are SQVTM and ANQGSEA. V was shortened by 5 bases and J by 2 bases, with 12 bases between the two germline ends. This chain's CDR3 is CSVTPRGNTEAFF. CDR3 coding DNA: TGCAGCGTTACCCCGAGGGGTAACACTGAAGCTTTCTTT.

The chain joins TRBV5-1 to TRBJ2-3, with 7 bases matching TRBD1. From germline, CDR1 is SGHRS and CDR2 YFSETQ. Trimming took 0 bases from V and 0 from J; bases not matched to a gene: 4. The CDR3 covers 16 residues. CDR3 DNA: TGCGCCAGCAGCTTGGCCGGGACAGAAAGCACAGATACGCAGTATTTT. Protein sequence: CASSLAGTESTDTQYF.

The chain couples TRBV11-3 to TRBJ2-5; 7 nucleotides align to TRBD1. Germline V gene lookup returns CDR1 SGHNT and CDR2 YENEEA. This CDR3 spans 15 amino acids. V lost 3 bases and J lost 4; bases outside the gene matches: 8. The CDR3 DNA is TGTGCCAGCAGCTTGGTACCAACAGGGGTAGAGACCCAGTACTTC. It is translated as CASSLVPTGVETQYF.

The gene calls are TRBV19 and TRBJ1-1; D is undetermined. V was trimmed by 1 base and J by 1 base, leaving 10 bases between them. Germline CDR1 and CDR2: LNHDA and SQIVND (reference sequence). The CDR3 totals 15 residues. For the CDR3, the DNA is TGTGCCAGTAGTATAGGCACGACGGGGAACACTGAAGCTTTCTTT. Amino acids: CASSIGTTGNTEAFF.

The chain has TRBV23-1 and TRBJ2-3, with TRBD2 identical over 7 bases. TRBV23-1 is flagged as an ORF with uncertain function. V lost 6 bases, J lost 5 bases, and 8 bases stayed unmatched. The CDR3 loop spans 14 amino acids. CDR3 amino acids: CASRASGRKDTQYF. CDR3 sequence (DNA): TGCGCCAGCAGGGCTAGCGGACGAAAAGATACGCAGTATTTT.

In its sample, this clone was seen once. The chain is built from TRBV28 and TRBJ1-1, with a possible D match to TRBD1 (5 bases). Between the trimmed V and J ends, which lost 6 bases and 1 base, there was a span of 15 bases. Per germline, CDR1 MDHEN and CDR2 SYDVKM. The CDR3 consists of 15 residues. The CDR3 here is CASSLIGGENTEAFF. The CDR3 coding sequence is TGTGCCAGCAGCCTCATCGGGGGGGAGAACACTGAAGCTTTCTTT. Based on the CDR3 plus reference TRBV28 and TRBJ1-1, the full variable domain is DVKVTQSSRYLVKRTGEKVFLECVQDMDHENMFWYRQDPGLGLRLIYFSYDVKMKEKGDIPEGYSVSREKKERFSLILESASTNQTSMYLCASSLIGGENTEAFFGQGTRLTVV.

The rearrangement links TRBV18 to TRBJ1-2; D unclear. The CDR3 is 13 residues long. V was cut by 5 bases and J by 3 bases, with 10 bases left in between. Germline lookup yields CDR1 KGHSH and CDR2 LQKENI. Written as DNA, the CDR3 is TGTGCCAGCTCATCCGGGAGTGACTATGGCTACACCTTC. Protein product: CASSSGSDYGYTF.

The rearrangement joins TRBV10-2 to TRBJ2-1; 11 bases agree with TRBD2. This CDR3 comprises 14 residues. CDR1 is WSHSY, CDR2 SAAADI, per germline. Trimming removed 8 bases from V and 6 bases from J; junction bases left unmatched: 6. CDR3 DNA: TGCGCCAGCTCCACTAGCGGGAGCGGCAATGAGCAGTTCTTC. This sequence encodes CASSTSGSGNEQFF.

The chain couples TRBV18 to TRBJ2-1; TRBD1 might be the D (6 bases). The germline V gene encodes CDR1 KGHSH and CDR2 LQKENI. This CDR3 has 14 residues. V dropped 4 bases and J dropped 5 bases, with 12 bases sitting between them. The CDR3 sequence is CASSRGTHNNEQFF. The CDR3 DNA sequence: TGTGCCAGCTCACGGGGGACACATAACAATGAGCAGTTCTTC.

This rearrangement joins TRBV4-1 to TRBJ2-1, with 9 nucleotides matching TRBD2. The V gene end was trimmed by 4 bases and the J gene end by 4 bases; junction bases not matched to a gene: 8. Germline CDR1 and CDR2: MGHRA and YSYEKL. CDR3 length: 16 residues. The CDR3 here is CASSRASGDVYNEQFF. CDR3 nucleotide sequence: TGCGCCAGCAGCCGGGCTAGCGGGGACGTTTACAATGAGCAGTTCTTC.

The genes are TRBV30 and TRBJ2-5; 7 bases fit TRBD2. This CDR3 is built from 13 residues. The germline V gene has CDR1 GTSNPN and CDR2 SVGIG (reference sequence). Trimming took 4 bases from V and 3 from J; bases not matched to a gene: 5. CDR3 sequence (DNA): TGTGCCTGGACCGGACTAGGAGAAGAGACCCAGTACTTC. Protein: CAWTGLGEETQYF.

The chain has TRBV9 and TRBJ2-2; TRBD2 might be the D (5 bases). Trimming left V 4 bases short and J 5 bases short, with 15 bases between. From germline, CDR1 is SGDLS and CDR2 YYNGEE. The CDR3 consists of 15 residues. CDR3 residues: CASSSGVWETGELFF. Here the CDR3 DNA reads TGTGCCAGCAGCTCCGGGGTGTGGGAAACCGGGGAGCTGTTTTTT.

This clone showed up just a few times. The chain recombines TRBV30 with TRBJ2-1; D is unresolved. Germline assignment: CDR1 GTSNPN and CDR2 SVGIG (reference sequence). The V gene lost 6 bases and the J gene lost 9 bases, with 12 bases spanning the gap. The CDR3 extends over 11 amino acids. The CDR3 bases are TGTGCCTGCGCCTCAAGGGTTGAGCAGTTCTTC. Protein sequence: CACASRVEQFF. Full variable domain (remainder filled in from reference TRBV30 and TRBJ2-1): SQTIHQWPATLVQPVGSPLSLECTVEGTSNPNLYWYRQAAGRGLQLLFYSVGIGQISSEVPQNLSASRPQDRQFILSSKKLLLSDSGFYLCACASRVEQFFGPGTRLTVL.

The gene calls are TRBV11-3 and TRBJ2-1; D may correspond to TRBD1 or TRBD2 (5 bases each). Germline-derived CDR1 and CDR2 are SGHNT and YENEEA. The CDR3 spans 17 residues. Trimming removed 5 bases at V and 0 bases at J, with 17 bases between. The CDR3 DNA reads TGTGCCAGCAGCAGCCCGGGACGACCGAGCTCCTACAATGAGCAGTTCTTC. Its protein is CASSSPGRPSSYNEQFF.

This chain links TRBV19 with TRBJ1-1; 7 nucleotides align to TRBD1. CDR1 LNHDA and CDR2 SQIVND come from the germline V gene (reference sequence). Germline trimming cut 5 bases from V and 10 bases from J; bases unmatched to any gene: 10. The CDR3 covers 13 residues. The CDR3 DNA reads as TGTGCCAGTAGTGAGGGACAGCGGGGGCGAGCTTTCTTT. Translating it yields CASSEGQRGRAFF. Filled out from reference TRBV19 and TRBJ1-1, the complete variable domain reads DGGITQSPKYLFRKEGQNVTLSCEQNLNHDAMYWYRQDPGQGLRLIYYSQIVNDFQKGDIAEGYSVSREKKESFPLTVTSAQKNPTAFYLCASSEGQRGRAFFGQGTRLTVV.

This CDR3 reads CASSQVVPLNTEAFF. CDR3 DNA: TGTGCCAGCAGCCAAGTAGTACCACTCAACACTGAAGCTTTCTTT. V usage is TRBV11-3 and J usage is TRBJ1-1; no clear D. Germline assignment: CDR1 SGHNT and CDR2 YENEEA. The CDR3 has 15 amino acids. The V end lost 5 bases, the J end lost 2 bases, and 15 bases lay between the germline ends.